This passage covers 27 T cell receptor beta chains from one sample sequenced in a study of T cell responses to AZD1222 COVID-19 vaccine. Sequenced by immunoSEQ multiplex PCR; TCRdb stores in-frame clones only, minus some. The sample contains 95,000 to 100,000 clones, roughly 86% of which appear only once. The sequences come from peripheral blood, collected 28 days after the second AZD1222 dose. The receptors were gathered from an adult who received the AZD1222 COVID-19 vaccine.

The chain couples TRBV6-5 to TRBJ2-5; 8 bases line up with TRBD2. The germline gives CDR1 MNHEY, CDR2 SVGAGI. This CDR3 has 15 residues. Germline trimming cut 2 bases from V and 4 bases from J; bases unmatched to any gene: 6. The CDR3 bases are TGTGCCAGCAGTTACGGCGGGGGGCCGGGAGAGACCCAGTACTTC. This translates into CASSYGGGPGETQYF.

The chain employs TRBV4-1 and TRBJ1-5; perhaps TRBD1 as D (5 bases). The CDR3 consists of 15 residues. Per the germline V gene, CDR1 is MGHRA and CDR2 is YSYEKL. Between the trimmed V and J ends, which lost 3 bases and 1 base, there was a span of 10 bases. The CDR3 DNA is TGCGCCAGCAGCCACCTTGGACACAGCAATCAGCCCCAGCATTTT. It codes for CASSHLGHSNQPQHF.

The J gene is TRBJ2-7, the V gene TRBV7-6, with 8 bases that match TRBD1. Germline CDR1 reads SGHVS; CDR2 reads FNYEAQ. Unmatched junction bases numbered 7, after V lost 3 bases and J lost 6 bases. CDR3 length: 14 amino acids. For the CDR3, the DNA is TGTGCCAGCAGCTTCTACCAGGGGGCGGGCGAGCAGTACTTC. This encodes CASSFYQGAGEQYF.

The rearrangement links TRBV13 to TRBJ2-5, with 7 nucleotides matching TRBD1. This CDR3 region has 15 residues. After removal of 1 base from V and 4 bases from J, the junction contained 6 bases not matched to a gene. Germline CDR1 reads PRHDT; CDR2 reads FYEKMQ (reference sequence). Written as DNA, the CDR3 is TGTGCCAGCAGCTTAGAGGCAGGGGGTCGAGAGACCCAGTACTTC. As protein: CASSLEAGGRETQYF.

V gene TRBV5-4 combines with J gene TRBJ2-3; 8 bases are a match to TRBD2. This CDR3 has 16 amino acids. Germline values: CDR1 SGHNT, CDR2 YYREEE (reference sequence). Trimming cost V 4 bases and J 5 bases; bases outside gene matches: 12. The CDR3 is CASSPPSAGGQDTQYF. Here the CDR3 DNA reads TGTGCCAGCAGCCCTCCTAGCGCGGGGGGACAAGATACGCAGTATTTT.

V and J are TRBV7-9 and TRBJ2-1; 12 positions agree with TRBD1. Germline values: CDR1 SEHNR, CDR2 FQNEAQ (reference sequence). This CDR3 is built from 16 residues. V lost 6 bases and J lost 8; bases outside the gene matches: 11. The CDR3 bases are TGTGCCAGCAGTCGACTCCGGGACAGGGGGCATTATGAGCAGTTCTTC. This gives the protein CASSRLRDRGHYEQFF. Complete variable domain (other parts from reference TRBV7-9 and TRBJ2-1): DTGVSQNPRHKITKRGQNVTFRCDPISEHNRLYWYRQTLGQGPEFLTYFQNEAQLEKSRLLSDRFSAERPKGSFSTLEIQRTEQGDSAMYLCASSRLRDRGHYEQFFGPGTRLTVL.

The V call is TRBV5-4, the J call TRBJ1-6; D gene ambiguous. Between the trimmed V and J ends, which lost 4 bases and 5 bases, there was a span of 10 bases. The length of the CDR3 is 14 residues. Germline assignment: CDR1 SGHNT and CDR2 YYREEE (reference sequence). CDR3 in amino acids: CASSPRGHNSPLHF. In nucleotides, the CDR3 is TGTGCCAGCAGCCCCCGGGGTCATAATTCACCCCTCCACTTT.

This clone has more than one count but fewer than ten. The CDR3 DNA reads TGTGCCAGCAGCTTTGGGGACCGAGGCTACACCTTC. The encoded protein is CASSFGDRGYTF. The chain combines TRBV11-2 with TRBJ1-2, with D possibly being TRBD1 (5 bases). Germline V CDR1 and CDR2: SGHAT, FQNNGV. Trimming stripped 3 bases from V and 8 bases from J, with 10 bases between. The CDR3 length is 12 residues.

The V gene is TRBV11-1, the J gene TRBJ2-7; 8 nucleotides agree with TRBD1. The J segment lost 12 bases and the V segment lost 6 bases, leaving 10 bases of the junction unmatched. The length of the CDR3 is 12 residues. Germline CDR1 is SGHAT and CDR2 is FQDESV (reference sequence). The CDR3 region is CASSFSGTGLYF. The CDR3 DNA is TGTGCCAGCAGTTTCTCCGGGACAGGCCTGTACTTC.

This clone was recorded a few times. The chain recombines TRBV12-3 or TRBV12-4 with TRBJ2-2; 7 bases align to TRBD1. The CDR3 loop spans 13 amino acids. The junction had 4 bases not matched to a gene; V was cut back by 6 bases and J by 6 bases. This CDR3 is CASSPGTAGELFF. The CDR3 DNA sequence: TGTGCCAGCAGCCCAGGGACAGCCGGGGAGCTGTTTTTT.

With regard to this clone: Other nucleotide sequences from this sample produce the same CDR3. J is TRBJ1-4 and V is TRBV5-1, with D unclear. Trimming shortened V by 0 bases and J by 7 bases, and 7 bases separated the two germline ends. Germline values: CDR1 SGHRS, CDR2 YFSETQ. The CDR3 contains 13 residues. As DNA, the CDR3 is TGCGCCAGCAGCTTGGGGAGTGGTGAAAAACTGTTTTTT. Its protein is CASSLGSGEKLFF.

This clone was seen just once. The chain links TRBV20-1 to TRBJ2-2; D is ambiguous. The CDR3 loop spans 11 amino acids. The germline V and J ends were trimmed by 3 bases and 6 bases, with 5 bases remaining between them. Looked up from germline, CDR1 is DFQATT and CDR2 is SNEGSKA (reference sequence). This chain's CDR3 is CSARSAGELFF. DNA for the CDR3: TGCAGTGCTAGGTCGGCCGGGGAGCTGTTTTTT.

V is TRBV7-6 and J is TRBJ2-3, with D unclear. Germline CDR1 and CDR2: SGHVS and FNYEAQ. The V and J ends lost 1 base and 4 bases respectively, with 9 bases between them. The CDR3 is 14 residues long. The CDR3 DNA reads as TGTGCCAGCAGCTTAGGGGTCACCGCAGATACGCAGTATTTT. Its translation: CASSLGVTADTQYF.

The J gene is TRBJ2-7, the V gene TRBV29-1; 8 bases are shared with TRBD1. Germline V gene data show CDR1 as SQVTM and CDR2 as ANQGSEA. CDR3 length equals 11 residues. The V segment lost 5 bases and the J segment 5 bases; nucleotides outside the gene matches: 2. CDR3 DNA: TGCAGCGTTCAGACAGGGGACGAGCAGTACTTC. It translates to CSVQTGDEQYF.

The J gene is TRBJ2-7, the V gene TRBV30, with 9 bases that match TRBD1. Unmatched junction bases numbered 6, after V lost 3 bases and J lost 6 bases. This CDR3 comprises 13 residues. Germline CDR1 is GTSNPN and CDR2 is SVGIG (reference sequence). CDR3 sequence: CAWSGTGPSEQYF. As DNA, the CDR3 is TGTGCCTGGAGCGGGACAGGGCCATCCGAGCAGTACTTC.

This chain connects TRBV7-3 to TRBJ2-2; 16 bases match TRBD2. Germline-derived CDR1 and CDR2 are SGHTA and FQGTGA. The trim removed 6 bases at V and 7 bases at J, leaving 2 bases unmatched. The CDR3 contains 15 residues. The CDR3 DNA reads TGTGCCAGCAGAGGGACTAGCGGGAGGGTCGGGGAGCTGTTTTTT. Encoded protein: CASRGTSGRVGELFF. Filled out from reference TRBV7-3 and TRBJ2-2, the complete variable domain reads GAGVSQTPSNKVTEKGKYVELRCDPISGHTALYWYRQSLGQGPEFLIYFQGTGAADDSGLPNDRFFAVRPEGSVSTLKIQRTERGDSAVYLCASRGTSGRVGELFFGEGSRLTVL.

The chain employs TRBV9 and TRBJ1-2, with D possibly matching TRBD1 (5 bases). The CDR3 runs 13 residues. Germline V gives CDR1 SGDLS, CDR2 YYNGEE. Trimming pared 3 bases from V and 8 bases from J, leaving 14 bases between. CDR3 DNA sequence: TGTGCCAGCAGCGACGGGACCGAGGAGGGCTACACCTTC. Translation: CASSDGTEEGYTF.

This clone occurred once. This chain connects TRBV27 to TRBJ1-3; TRBD1 might be the D (5 bases). V dropped 6 bases and J dropped 4 bases, with 16 bases sitting between them. Germline assignment: CDR1 MNHEY and CDR2 SMNVEV (reference sequence). The CDR3 runs 15 residues. CDR3 in amino acids: CASSLDRTPGNTIYF. The CDR3 nucleotides read TGTGCCAGCAGCTTAGACAGAACACCGGGAAACACCATATATTTT.

This chain joins TRBV5-1 and TRBJ1-4; possibly TRBD1 for D (6 bases). The V and J ends lost 0 bases and 4 bases respectively, with 13 bases between them. This CDR3 is built from 16 residues. Looked up from germline, CDR1 is SGHRS and CDR2 is YFSETQ. The CDR3 protein is CASSLEQGRGNEKLFF. CDR3 in DNA: TGCGCCAGCAGCTTGGAACAGGGCCGCGGTAATGAAAAACTGTTTTTT.

The chain employs TRBV19 and TRBJ2-2; D uncertain. There are 14 residues in the CDR3. The ends were cut back, 4 bases at V and 0 bases at J, with 6 bases in the middle. Germline CDR1 LNHDA, CDR2 SQIVND (reference sequence). The CDR3 loop is CASSTDPNTGELFF. The CDR3 DNA sequence: TGTGCCAGTAGTACGGACCCGAACACCGGGGAGCTGTTTTTT.

The CDR3 here is CASSSEFNEKLFF. CDR3 DNA: TGCGCCAGCAGCTCAGAATTTAATGAAAAACTGTTTTTT. V gene TRBV5-1 combines with J gene TRBJ1-4; D is unresolved. Germline V gene sequence: CDR1 SGHRS, CDR2 YFSETQ. The V end lost 3 bases, the J end lost 4 bases, and 7 bases lay between the germline ends. The CDR3 has 13 residues.

The chain links TRBV18 to TRBJ2-1, with D unclear. The CDR3 is 14 amino acids. Germline lookup yields CDR1 KGHSH and CDR2 LQKENI. Between the trimmed V and J ends, which lost 5 bases and 1 base, there was a span of 9 bases. The CDR3 DNA reads TGTGCCAGCTCAACCAGCAGATCCTACAATGAGCAGTTCTTC. Translated: CASSTSRSYNEQFF.

This clone appeared a few times. The chain employs TRBV4-1 and TRBJ1-2; D gene unclear. CDR1 and CDR2 (germline): MGHRA, YSYEKL. The germline V and J ends were trimmed by 1 base and 6 bases, with 12 bases remaining between them. There are 14 residues in the CDR3. Here the CDR3 DNA reads TGCGCCAGCAGCCAAGTAGGAACTTCGCATGGCTACACCTTC. Encoded protein: CASSQVGTSHGYTF.

The V gene is TRBV9, the J gene TRBJ1-1; 10 bases fit TRBD1. The CDR3 has 16 amino acids. Germline V gene lookup returns CDR1 SGDLS and CDR2 YYNGEE. V dropped 0 bases and J dropped 3; count of bases not matched to a gene: 5. The CDR3 sequence is CASSVGSGTGDTEAFF. The CDR3 DNA sequence: TGTGCCAGCAGCGTAGGTTCCGGGACAGGGGACACTGAAGCTTTCTTT.

Here the CDR3 DNA reads TGTGCCAGCAGCCGACGGGAGGGCTACGAGCAGTACTTC. Protein product: CASSRREGYEQYF. The V and J genes are TRBV7-8 and TRBJ2-7; 8 nucleotides agree with TRBD2. Trimming removed 5 bases from V and 3 bases from J; junction bases left unmatched: 3. The CDR3 extends over 13 amino acids. CDR1 and CDR2 from the germline V gene are SGHVS and FQNEAQ.

This clone came up once. The chain combines TRBV5-4 with TRBJ2-1; the D gene could be TRBD1 or TRBD2 (5 bases each). Per germline, CDR1 SGHNT and CDR2 YYREEE (reference sequence). V gave up 4 bases and J gave up 3 bases, with 14 bases separating them. The CDR3 totals 15 residues. The CDR3 nucleotides are TGTGCCAGCAGCCGCGCCGGGACGGGCTACAATGAGCAGTTCTTC. Its translation is CASSRAGTGYNEQFF. Complete variable domain (other parts from reference TRBV5-4 and TRBJ2-1): ETGVTQSPTHLIKTRGQQVTLRCSSQSGHNTVSWYQQALGQGPQFIFQYYREEENGRGNFPPRFSGLQFPNYSSELNVNALELDDSALYLCASSRAGTGYNEQFFGPGTRLTVL.

The genes are TRBV28 and TRBJ2-7; maybe TRBD1 (6 bases). The CDR3 consists of 14 residues. The V gene's germline CDR1 is MDHEN and CDR2 SYDVKM. Trimming cost V 6 bases and J 2 bases, with 14 bases left between them. The CDR3 spells CASRPTGQTYEQYF. The CDR3 DNA is TGTGCCAGCAGGCCCACAGGGCAGACCTACGAGCAGTACTTC. The full variable domain, completed using reference TRBV28 and TRBJ2-7, is DVKVTQSSRYLVKRTGEKVFLECVQDMDHENMFWYRQDPGLGLRLIYFSYDVKMKEKGDIPEGYSVSREKKERFSLILESASTNQTSMYLCASRPTGQTYEQYFGPGTRLTVT.